These 6 T cell receptor beta chains were all obtained from the same sample, sequenced in a study of control samples from healthy donors and cancer patients. The repertoire was sequenced with immunoSEQ multiplex PCR; TCRdb's copy has only in-frame clones and lacks some. Of roughly 73,000 clones listed, about 92% are singletons. Sequencing was done on a sample of blood. All receptors derive from a woman between 55 and 75 years old in good health.

This chain connects TRBV10-1 to TRBJ1-1, with D perhaps TRBD1 (5 bases). The V end lost 2 bases, the J end lost 7 bases, and 14 bases lay between the germline ends. The V gene's germline CDR1 is WNHNN and CDR2 SYGVQD (reference sequence). The CDR3 length is 14 residues. CDR3 sequence: CASSEVGGGGEAFF. CDR3 coding DNA: TGCGCCAGCAGTGAGGTCGGGGGTGGTGGTGAAGCTTTCTTT.

The V and J genes are TRBV19 and TRBJ2-3; TRBD2 agrees at 11 bases. Trimming took 4 bases from V and 2 from J; bases not matched to a gene: 2. Germline V gene lookup returns CDR1 LNHDA and CDR2 SQIVND (reference sequence). This CDR3 is 15 amino acids long. CDR3 in amino acids: CASSTLAGVTDTQYF. The CDR3 region has the DNA TGTGCCAGTAGTACACTAGCGGGGGTCACAGATACGCAGTATTTT.

V gene TRBV30 combines with J gene TRBJ2-7, with 7 bases identical to TRBD1. The CDR3 extends over 12 amino acids. V lost 6 bases and J lost 0; bases outside the gene matches: 2. Germline CDR1 reads GTSNPN; CDR2 reads SVGIG (reference sequence). The CDR3 DNA sequence: TGTGCCTGCTCAGGGGGCTCCTACGAGCAGTACTTC. Amino acid sequence: CACSGGSYEQYF.

The chain is built from TRBV19 and TRBJ1-4, with 9 bases identical to TRBD1. V lost 3 bases, J lost 8 bases, and 4 bases stayed unmatched. CDR1 and CDR2 from the germline V gene are LNHDA and SQIVND (reference sequence). The CDR3 covers 14 residues. CDR3 bases: TGTGCCAGTAGTATGGGGACAGGGCTCGAAAAACTGTTTTTT. It encodes CASSMGTGLEKLFF.

Comment on this clone: Different DNA sequences within this sample yield the same CDR3. The chain couples TRBV19 to TRBJ1-2, with D possibly matching TRBD1 (6 bases). CDR1 is LNHDA, CDR2 SQIVND, per germline (reference sequence). Trimming left V 4 bases short and J 3 bases short, with 9 bases between. CDR3 length equals 13 residues. CDR3 residues: CASSKQGDYGYTF. The CDR3 nucleotides are TGTGCCAGTAGTAAACAGGGTGACTATGGCTACACCTTC.

The count of this clone is one. The rearrangement links TRBV19 to TRBJ2-4; 8 bases are a match to TRBD2. Trimming removed 0 bases from V and 10 bases from J; junction bases left unmatched: 8. The CDR3 runs to 15 residues. Germline assignment: CDR1 LNHDA and CDR2 SQIVND (reference sequence). CDR3 protein: CASSIDNGRAAIQYF. The CDR3 bases are TGTGCCAGTAGTATAGACAACGGGAGGGCCGCTATTCAGTACTTC.